Each of the 15 T cell receptor beta chains below was sequenced from the same sample in a study of a mutant IDH1 vaccine in newly diagnosed glioma. What these receptors recognize is not known. Time point denoted: week 47, end of study. With topical imiquimod, each dose of the vaccine consisted of 300 ug of mutant IDH1 20-mer peptide. This table comes from immunoSEQ multiplex PCR, and its TCRdb copy is limited to in-frame clones, with some not included. Among about 54,000 clones, around 83% were seen once, and the ten largest hold 3% to 4%. Specimen: PBMCs, collected from a glioma patient whose treatment included an IDH1 peptide vaccine. These TCRs come from a woman between 45 and 60 years old with glioma.

The chain employs TRBV6-6 and TRBJ1-6; D possibly corresponds to TRBD1 (6 bases). In germline, CDR1 is MNHNY, CDR2 SVGAGI (reference sequence). The CDR3 totals 15 residues. Deletions cut 6 bases from V and 10 bases from J, with 19 bases between. CDR3 residues: CASSREGGGYSPLHF. CDR3 DNA: TGTGCCAGCAGCCGGGAGGGGGGGGGTTACTCACCCCTCCACTTT.

The gene calls are TRBV18 and TRBJ2-5; either TRBD1 or TRBD2 may supply D (5 bases each). CDR3 length: 14 residues. Germline V gene lookup returns CDR1 KGHSH and CDR2 LQKENI. V gave up 8 bases and J gave up 9 bases, with 22 bases separating them. CDR3 in DNA: TGTGCCAGCCGCAACTCTAGAGGGGATGGGGCCCAGTACTTC. Protein sequence: CASRNSRGDGAQYF.

This chain links TRBV2 with TRBJ1-1; D is unclear. The CDR3 sequence is 11 residues long. Trimming removed 8 bases at V and 0 bases at J, with 4 bases between. The germline V gene encodes CDR1 SNHLY and CDR2 FYNNEI. For the CDR3, the DNA is TGTGCCAGCGTGGTGAACACTGAAGCTTTCTTT. Amino acids: CASVVNTEAFF.

J is TRBJ2-7 and V is TRBV7-2; D might be TRBD1 (6 bases). Trimming removed 5 bases from V and 1 base from J, with 12 bases in between. The length of the CDR3 is 14 residues. The germline V gene has CDR1 SGHTA and CDR2 FQGNSA. The CDR3 coding sequence is TGTGCCAGCAGCCCCATGGACAGTTCCTACGAGCAGTACTTC. Translating gives CASSPMDSSYEQYF. Combining the CDR3 with reference TRBV7-2 and TRBJ2-7 gives the whole variable domain GAGVSQSPSNKVTEKGKDVELRCDPISGHTALYWYRQSLGQGLEFLIYFQGNSAPDKSGLPSDRFSAERTGGSVSTLTIQRTQQEDSAVYLCASSPMDSSYEQYFGPGTRLTVT.

This chain links TRBV14 with TRBJ1-1, with 7 bases aligning to TRBD1. With 3 bases clipped from V and 1 base from J, the junction kept 5 bases outside the gene matches. This CDR3 contains 15 residues. Germline-derived CDR1 and CDR2 are SGHDN and FVKESK. The CDR3 sequence is CASSHPGTENTEAFF. In nucleotides, the CDR3 is TGTGCCAGCAGCCACCCCGGGACAGAGAACACTGAAGCTTTCTTT.

V is TRBV7-2 and J is TRBJ2-7; D not certain. The CDR3 runs to 13 residues. Germline V lookup: CDR1 SGHTA, CDR2 FQGNSA. Trimming took off 0 bases at V and 7 bases at J, with 10 bases between the two ends. The CDR3 nucleotides read TGTGCCAGCAGCTTAGCGTGGAGTTGGGAGCAGTACTTC. This encodes CASSLAWSWEQYF.

The V gene is TRBV5-1, the J gene TRBJ2-1; the D gene is possibly TRBD1 (5 bases). Between the trimmed V and J ends, which lost 1 base and 5 bases, there was a span of 10 bases. The length of the CDR3 is 14 residues. CDR1 SGHRS and CDR2 YFSETQ come from the germline V gene. CDR3 DNA: TGCGCCAGCAGCTTGATGTTAGGGGACAATGAGCAGTTCTTC. Its translation is CASSLMLGDNEQFF.

This clone was seen a single time. The chain links TRBV25-1 to TRBJ1-2, with a weak D call TRBD1 (5 bases). Germline V gene data show CDR1 as MGHDK and CDR2 as SYGVNS. This CDR3 has 13 residues. V shed 3 bases and J shed 4 bases, with 9 bases lying between them. DNA for the CDR3: TGTGCCAGCAGTGACCGGGACGGCTATGGCTACACCTTC. It is translated as CASSDRDGYGYTF.

The genes are TRBV6-1 and TRBJ1-1, with a tentative D call TRBD1 (5 bases). V shed 11 bases and J shed 3 bases, with 19 bases lying between them. There are 14 residues in the CDR3. Germline-derived CDR1 and CDR2 are MNHNS and SASEGT. The CDR3 sequence: CAHNGRGIHTEAFF. CDR3 sequence (DNA): TGTGCCCATAACGGACGGGGGATTCACACTGAAGCTTTCTTT.

This chain links TRBV6-6 with TRBJ1-2; D gene uncertain. The CDR3 contains 16 residues. Between the trimmed V and J ends, which lost 5 bases and 5 bases, there was a span of 21 bases. Per the germline V gene, CDR1 is MNHNY and CDR2 is SVGAGI (reference sequence). This CDR3 reads CASSPADGYSVYGYTF. The CDR3, as DNA: TGTGCCAGCAGTCCCGCCGATGGGTATTCTGTTTATGGCTACACCTTC.

V usage is TRBV7-8 and J usage is TRBJ1-2; 8 positions agree with TRBD1. The CDR3 sequence is 14 residues long. Germline values: CDR1 SGHVS, CDR2 FQNEAQ. Trimming took 1 base from V and 8 from J; bases not matched to a gene: 6. CDR3 in DNA: TGTGCCAGCAGCTTAGGTGGCAGGGGGCAAGGCTACACCTTC. This translates into CASSLGGRGQGYTF.

The rearrangement uses TRBV28 and TRBJ1-1; maybe TRBD1 (5 bases). The ends were cut back, 6 bases at V and 6 bases at J, with 20 bases in the middle. Germline CDR1 reads MDHEN; CDR2 reads SYDVKM. The CDR3 runs to 15 residues. The CDR3 protein is CASSPAGQGDPEAFF. As DNA, the CDR3 is TGTGCCAGCAGCCCCGCGGGGCAAGGGGACCCTGAAGCTTTCTTT.

The rearrangement uses TRBV5-1 and TRBJ2-5; no definite D call. In germline, CDR1 is SGHRS, CDR2 YFSETQ. The CDR3 runs to 13 residues. Trimming shortened V by 0 bases and J by 5 bases, and 8 bases separated the two germline ends. CDR3 sequence: CASSLGSGETQYF. The CDR3, as DNA: TGCGCCAGCAGCTTGGGCTCCGGGGAGACCCAGTACTTC.

The chain links TRBV18 to TRBJ2-2, with 7 positions matching TRBD1. The CDR3 is 15 amino acids. Trimming at V came to 1 base and at J to 4 bases, leaving 3 bases not matched to a gene. Germline assignment: CDR1 KGHSH and CDR2 LQKENI. The CDR3, as DNA: TGTGCCAGCTCACCACGGGGACAGTCCACCGGGGAGCTGTTTTTT. The encoded protein is CASSPRGQSTGELFF.

This chain links TRBV5-1 with TRBJ2-3; 7 bases map to TRBD2. Trimming cost V 6 bases and J 2 bases; bases outside gene matches: 9. Germline CDR1 and CDR2: SGHRS and YFSETQ. The CDR3 runs to 15 residues. CDR3 in amino acids: CASTEALADTDTQYF. Here the CDR3 DNA reads TGCGCCAGCACCGAGGCCCTAGCGGACACAGATACGCAGTATTTT. Full variable domain (rest looked up from reference TRBV5-1 and TRBJ2-3): KAGVTQTPRYLIKTRGQQVTLSCSPISGHRSVSWYQQTPGQGLQFLFEYFSETQRNKGNFPGRFSGRQFSNSRSEMNVSTLELGDSALYLCASTEALADTDTQYFGPGTRLTVL.